This TCR beta chain was sequenced during a study of T-cell memory formation after mild COVID-19. This clonotype was seen only a few times. Per germline, CDR1 LGHNA and CDR2 YSLEER. The junction had 14 bases not matched to a gene; V was cut back by 3 bases and J by 6 bases. The CDR3 loop spans 17 amino acids. From 5'RACE with constant-segment primers came TCR alpha and TCR beta cDNA libraries that carried sample barcodes and UMIs. In TCRdb, the 5' RACE reads were re-called with MiXCR into one record per CDR3 protein. The sample records some 57,000 distinct CDR3 sequences, 9% to 15% being singletons. This receptor was identified in a man aged 18 to 29 who had mild COVID-19 (a few samples of this study predate the infection). Cell type and time point are not known. Sequencing was performed on PBMCs or a T cell subset sorted from them (not recorded which). The chain is built from TRBV4-3 and TRBJ2-1; 7 nucleotides align to TRBD1. CDR3 bases: TGCGCCAGCAGCCACGAATTCCCGGGACAGCACTTCAATGAGCAGTTCTTC. Translating it yields CASSHEFPGQHFNEQFF.